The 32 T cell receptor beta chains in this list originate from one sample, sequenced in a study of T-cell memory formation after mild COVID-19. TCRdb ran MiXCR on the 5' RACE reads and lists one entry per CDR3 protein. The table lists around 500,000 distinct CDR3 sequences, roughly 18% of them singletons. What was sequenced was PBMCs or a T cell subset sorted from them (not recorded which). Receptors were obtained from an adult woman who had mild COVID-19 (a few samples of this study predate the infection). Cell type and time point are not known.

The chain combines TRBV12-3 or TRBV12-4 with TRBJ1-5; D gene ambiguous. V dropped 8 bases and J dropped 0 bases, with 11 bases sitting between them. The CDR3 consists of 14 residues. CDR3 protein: CASERWGSNQPQHF. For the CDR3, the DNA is TGTGCCAGCGAGAGGTGGGGTAGCAATCAGCCCCAGCATTTT.

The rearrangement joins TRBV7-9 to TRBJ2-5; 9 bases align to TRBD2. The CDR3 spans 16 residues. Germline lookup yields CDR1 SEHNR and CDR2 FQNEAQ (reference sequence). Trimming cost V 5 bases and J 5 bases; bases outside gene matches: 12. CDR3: CASSRLAGPTGETQYF. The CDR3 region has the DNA TGTGCCAGCAGCCGCCTAGCGGGACCGACGGGGGAGACCCAGTACTTC.

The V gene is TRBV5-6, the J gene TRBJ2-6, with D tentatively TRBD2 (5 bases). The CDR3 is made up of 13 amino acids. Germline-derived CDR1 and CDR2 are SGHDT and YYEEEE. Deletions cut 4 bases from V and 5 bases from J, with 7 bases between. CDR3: CASSLARANVLTF. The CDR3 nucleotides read TGTGCCAGCAGCCTAGCCAGGGCCAACGTCCTGACTTTC.

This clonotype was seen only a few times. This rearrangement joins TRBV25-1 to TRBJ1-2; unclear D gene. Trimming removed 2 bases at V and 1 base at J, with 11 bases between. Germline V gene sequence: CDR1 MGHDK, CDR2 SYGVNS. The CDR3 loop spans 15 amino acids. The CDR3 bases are TGTGCCAGCAGTGAAGGAAATAGAAATAACTATGGCTACACCTTC. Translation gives CASSEGNRNNYGYTF.

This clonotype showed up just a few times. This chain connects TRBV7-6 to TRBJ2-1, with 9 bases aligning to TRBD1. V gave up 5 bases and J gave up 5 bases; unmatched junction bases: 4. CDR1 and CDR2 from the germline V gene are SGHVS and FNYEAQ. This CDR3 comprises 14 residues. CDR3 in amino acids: CASSRRDRDNEQFF. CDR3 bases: TGTGCCAGCAGCCGCCGGGACAGGGACAATGAGCAGTTCTTC.

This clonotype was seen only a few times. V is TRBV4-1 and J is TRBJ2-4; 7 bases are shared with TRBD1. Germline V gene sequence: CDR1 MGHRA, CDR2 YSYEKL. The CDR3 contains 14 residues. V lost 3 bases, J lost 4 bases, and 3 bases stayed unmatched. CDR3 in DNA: TGCGCCAGCAGCCACCCGACAGGGAAAAACATTCAGTACTTC. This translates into CASSHPTGKNIQYF.

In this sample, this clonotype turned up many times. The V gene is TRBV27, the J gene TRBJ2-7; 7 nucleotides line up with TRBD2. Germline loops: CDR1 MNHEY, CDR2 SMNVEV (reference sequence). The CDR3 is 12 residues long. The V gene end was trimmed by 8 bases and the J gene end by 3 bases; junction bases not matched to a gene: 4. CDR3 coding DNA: TGTGCCAGCGGATCGGGAGGCTACGAGCAGTACTTC. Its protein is CASGSGGYEQYF.

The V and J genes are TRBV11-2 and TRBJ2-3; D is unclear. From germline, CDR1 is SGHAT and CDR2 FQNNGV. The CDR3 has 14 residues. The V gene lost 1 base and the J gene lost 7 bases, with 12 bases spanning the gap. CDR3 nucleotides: TGTGCCAGCAGCTTAGGAGCCTCGGTGAATACGCAGTATTTT. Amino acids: CASSLGASVNTQYF.

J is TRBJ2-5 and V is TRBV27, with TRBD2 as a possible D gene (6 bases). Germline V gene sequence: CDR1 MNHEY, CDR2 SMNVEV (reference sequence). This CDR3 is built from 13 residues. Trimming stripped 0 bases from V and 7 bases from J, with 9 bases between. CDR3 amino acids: CASSLSAGGTQYF. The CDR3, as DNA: TGTGCCAGCAGTTTATCCGCCGGGGGGACCCAGTACTTC.

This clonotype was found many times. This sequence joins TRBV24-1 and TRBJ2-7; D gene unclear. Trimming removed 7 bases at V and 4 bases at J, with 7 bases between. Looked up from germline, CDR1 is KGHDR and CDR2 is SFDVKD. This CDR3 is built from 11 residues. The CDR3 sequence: CATSQSYEQYF. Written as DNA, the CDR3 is TGTGCCACCAGCCAGAGTTACGAGCAGTACTTC.

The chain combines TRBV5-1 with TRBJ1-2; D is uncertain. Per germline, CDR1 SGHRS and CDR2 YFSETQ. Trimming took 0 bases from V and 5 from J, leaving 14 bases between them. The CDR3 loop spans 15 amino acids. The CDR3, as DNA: TGCGCCAGCAGCTTGGAACCCTCGACCAATTATGGCTACACCTTC. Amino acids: CASSLEPSTNYGYTF. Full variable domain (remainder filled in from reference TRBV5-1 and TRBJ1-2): KAGVTQTPRYLIKTRGQQVTLSCSPISGHRSVSWYQQTPGQGLQFLFEYFSETQRNKGNFPGRFSGRQFSNSRSEMNVSTLELGDSALYLCASSLEPSTNYGYTFGSGTRLTVV.

CDR3 bases: TGCAGTGCGGGCCCCCCCTTGGAATCTAGCGCGAAGAACACCGGGGAGCTGTTTTTT. It translates to CSAGPPLESSAKNTGELFF. The V call is TRBV20-1, the J call TRBJ2-2, with D possibly being TRBD2 (6 bases). The CDR3 is 19 residues long. V was pared by 6 bases and J by 1 base, with 27 bases between. Looked up from germline, CDR1 is DFQATT and CDR2 is SNEGSKA (reference sequence).

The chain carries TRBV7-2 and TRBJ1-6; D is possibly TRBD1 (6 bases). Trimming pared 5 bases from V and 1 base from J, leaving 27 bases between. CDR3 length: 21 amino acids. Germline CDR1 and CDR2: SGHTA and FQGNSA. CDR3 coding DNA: TGTGCCAGCAGCCCATCCCCCCCCGTACAGGGTTGGATGTCCTATAATTCACCCCTCCACTTT. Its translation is CASSPSPPVQGWMSYNSPLHF. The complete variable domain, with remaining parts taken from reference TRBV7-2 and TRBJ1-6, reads GAGVSQSPSNKVTEKGKDVELRCDPISGHTALYWYRQSLGQGLEFLIYFQGNSAPDKSGLPSDRFSAERTGGSVSTLTIQRTQQEDSAVYLCASSPSPPVQGWMSYNSPLHFGNGTRLTVT.

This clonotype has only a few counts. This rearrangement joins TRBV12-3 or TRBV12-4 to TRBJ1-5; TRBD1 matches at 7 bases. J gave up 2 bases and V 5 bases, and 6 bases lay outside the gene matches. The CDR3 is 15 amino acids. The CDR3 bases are TGTGCCAGCAGTCCTGACAGGGTTGGCAATCAGCCCCAGCATTTT. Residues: CASSPDRVGNQPQHF.

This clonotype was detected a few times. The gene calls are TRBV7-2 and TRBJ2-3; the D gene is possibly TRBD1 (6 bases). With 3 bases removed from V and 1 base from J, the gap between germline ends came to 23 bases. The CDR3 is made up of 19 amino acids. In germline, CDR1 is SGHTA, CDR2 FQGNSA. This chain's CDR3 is CASSFRPAYRARGTDTQYF. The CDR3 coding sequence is TGTGCCAGCAGCTTTCGCCCGGCTTACAGGGCGCGGGGCACAGATACGCAGTATTTT. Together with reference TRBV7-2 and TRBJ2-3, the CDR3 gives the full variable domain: GAGVSQSPSNKVTEKGKDVELRCDPISGHTALYWYRQSLGQGLEFLIYFQGNSAPDKSGLPSDRFSAERTGGSVSTLTIQRTQQEDSAVYLCASSFRPAYRARGTDTQYFGPGTRLTVL.

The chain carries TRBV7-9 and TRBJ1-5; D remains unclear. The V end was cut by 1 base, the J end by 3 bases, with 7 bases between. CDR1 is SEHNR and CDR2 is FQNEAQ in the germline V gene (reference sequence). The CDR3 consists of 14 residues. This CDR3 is CASSLGRTNQPQHF. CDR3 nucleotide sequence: TGTGCCAGCAGCTTAGGGCGGACCAATCAGCCCCAGCATTTT.

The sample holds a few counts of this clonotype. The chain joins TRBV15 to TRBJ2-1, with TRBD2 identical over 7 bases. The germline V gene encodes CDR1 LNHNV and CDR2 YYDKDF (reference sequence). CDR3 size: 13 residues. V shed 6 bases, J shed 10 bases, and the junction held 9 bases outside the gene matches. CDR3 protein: CATRLHGTTEQFF. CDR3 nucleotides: TGTGCCACCAGACTCCACGGGACTACGGAGCAGTTCTTC.

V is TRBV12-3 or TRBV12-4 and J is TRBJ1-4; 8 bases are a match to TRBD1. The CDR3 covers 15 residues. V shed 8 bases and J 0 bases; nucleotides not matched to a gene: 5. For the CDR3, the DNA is TGTGCCAGCCGACAGGGGAGGGCAACTAATGAAAAACTGTTTTTT. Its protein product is CASRQGRATNEKLFF.

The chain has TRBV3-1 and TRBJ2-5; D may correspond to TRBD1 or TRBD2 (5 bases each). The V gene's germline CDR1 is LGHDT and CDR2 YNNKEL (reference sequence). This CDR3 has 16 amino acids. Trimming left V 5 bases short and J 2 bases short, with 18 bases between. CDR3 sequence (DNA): TGTGCCAGCAGCGGGGGTCCTAGCCTAATACAAGAGACCCAGTACTTC. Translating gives CASSGGPSLIQETQYF.

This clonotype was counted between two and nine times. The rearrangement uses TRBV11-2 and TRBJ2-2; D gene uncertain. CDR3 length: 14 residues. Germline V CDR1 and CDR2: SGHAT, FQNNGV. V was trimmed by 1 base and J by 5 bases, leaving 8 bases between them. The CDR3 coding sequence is TGTGCCAGCAGCTTAGCGAGCCTGACCGGGGAGCTGTTTTTT. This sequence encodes CASSLASLTGELFF.

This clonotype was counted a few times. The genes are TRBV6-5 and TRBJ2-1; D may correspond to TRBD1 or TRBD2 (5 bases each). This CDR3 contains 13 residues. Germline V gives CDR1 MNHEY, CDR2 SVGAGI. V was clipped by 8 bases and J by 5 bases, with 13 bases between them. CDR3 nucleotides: TGTGCCAGCGCCCGGGGCAGCCACAATGAGCAGTTCTTC. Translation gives CASARGSHNEQFF.

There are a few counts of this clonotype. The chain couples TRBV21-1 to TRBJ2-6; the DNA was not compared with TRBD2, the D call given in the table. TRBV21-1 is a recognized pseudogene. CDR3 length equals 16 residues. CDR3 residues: CASSNGRACGANVLTF. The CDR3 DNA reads TGTGCCAGCAGCAACGGGCGGGCTTGCGGGGCCAACGTCCTGACTTTC.

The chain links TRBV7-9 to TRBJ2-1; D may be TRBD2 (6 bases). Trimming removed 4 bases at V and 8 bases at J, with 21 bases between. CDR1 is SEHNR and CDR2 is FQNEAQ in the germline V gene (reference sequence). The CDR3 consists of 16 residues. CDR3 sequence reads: CASSSTIGTPGDEQFF. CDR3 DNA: TGTGCCAGCAGCTCGACCATCGGGACTCCGGGGGATGAGCAGTTCTTC.

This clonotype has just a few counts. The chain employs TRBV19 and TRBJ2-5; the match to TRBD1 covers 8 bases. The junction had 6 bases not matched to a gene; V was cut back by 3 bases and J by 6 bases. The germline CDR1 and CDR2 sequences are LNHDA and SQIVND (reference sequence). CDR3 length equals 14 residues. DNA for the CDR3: TGTGCCAGTAGTATTCAGGGGGCGCCTAAGACCCAGTACTTC. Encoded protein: CASSIQGAPKTQYF.

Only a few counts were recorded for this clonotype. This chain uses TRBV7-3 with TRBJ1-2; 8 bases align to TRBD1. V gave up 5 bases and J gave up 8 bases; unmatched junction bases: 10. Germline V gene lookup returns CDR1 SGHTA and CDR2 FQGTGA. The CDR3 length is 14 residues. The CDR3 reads CASSPGQGGGGYTF. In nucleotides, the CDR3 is TGTGCCAGCAGCCCCGGACAGGGAGGGGGCGGCTACACCTTC. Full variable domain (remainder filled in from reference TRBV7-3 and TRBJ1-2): GAGVSQTPSNKVTEKGKYVELRCDPISGHTALYWYRQSLGQGPEFLIYFQGTGAADDSGLPNDRFFAVRPEGSVSTLKIQRTERGDSAVYLCASSPGQGGGGYTFGSGTRLTVV.

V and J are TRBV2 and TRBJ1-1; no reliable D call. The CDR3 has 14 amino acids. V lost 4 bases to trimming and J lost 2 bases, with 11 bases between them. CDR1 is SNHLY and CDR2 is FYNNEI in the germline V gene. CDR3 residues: CASSGVGPNTEAFF. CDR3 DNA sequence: TGTGCCAGCAGTGGGGTCGGCCCTAACACTGAAGCTTTCTTT.

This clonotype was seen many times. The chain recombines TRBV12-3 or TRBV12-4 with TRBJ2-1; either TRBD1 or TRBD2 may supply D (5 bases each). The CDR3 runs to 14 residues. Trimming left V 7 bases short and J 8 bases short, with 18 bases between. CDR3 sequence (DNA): TGTGCCAGCACGGGGCAGGACGTATGGGATGAGCAGTTCTTC. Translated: CASTGQDVWDEQFF.

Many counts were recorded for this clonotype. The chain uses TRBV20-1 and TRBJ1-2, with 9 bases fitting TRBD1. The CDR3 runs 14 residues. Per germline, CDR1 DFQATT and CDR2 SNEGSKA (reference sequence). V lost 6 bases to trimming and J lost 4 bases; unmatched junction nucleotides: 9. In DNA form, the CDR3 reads TGCAGTGCGCAGGGACAGGGAATCTCCTATGGCTACACCTTC. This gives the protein CSAQGQGISYGYTF.

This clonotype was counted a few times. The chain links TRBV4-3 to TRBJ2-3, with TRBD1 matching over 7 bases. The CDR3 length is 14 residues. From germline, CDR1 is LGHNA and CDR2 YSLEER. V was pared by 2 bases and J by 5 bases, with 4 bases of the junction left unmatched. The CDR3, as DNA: TGCGCCAGCAGCCAAACAGGGGACCTAGATACGCAGTATTTT. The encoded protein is CASSQTGDLDTQYF.

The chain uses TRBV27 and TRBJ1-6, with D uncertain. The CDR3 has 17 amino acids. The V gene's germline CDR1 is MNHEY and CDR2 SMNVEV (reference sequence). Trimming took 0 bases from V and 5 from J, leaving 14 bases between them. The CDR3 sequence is CASSLSGRTLNNSPLHF. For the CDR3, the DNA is TGTGCCAGCAGTTTATCGGGAAGGACCTTAAATAATTCACCCCTCCACTTT.

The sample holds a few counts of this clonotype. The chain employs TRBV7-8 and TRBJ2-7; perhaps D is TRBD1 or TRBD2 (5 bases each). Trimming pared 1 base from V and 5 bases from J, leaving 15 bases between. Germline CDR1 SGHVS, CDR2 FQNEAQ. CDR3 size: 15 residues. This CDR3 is CASSLVSSGTDEQYF. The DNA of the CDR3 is TGTGCCAGCAGCTTAGTATCGTCAGGGACCGACGAGCAGTACTTC. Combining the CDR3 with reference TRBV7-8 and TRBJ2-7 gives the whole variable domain GAGVSQSPRYKVAKRGQDVALRCDPISGHVSLFWYQQALGQGPEFLTYFQNEAQLDKSGLPSDRFFAERPEGSVSTLKIQRTQQEDSAVYLCASSLVSSGTDEQYFGPGTRLTVT.

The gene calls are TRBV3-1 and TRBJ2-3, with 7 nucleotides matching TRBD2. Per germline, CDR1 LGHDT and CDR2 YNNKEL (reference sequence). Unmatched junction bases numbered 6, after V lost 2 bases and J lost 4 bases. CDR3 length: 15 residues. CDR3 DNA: TGTGCCAGCAGCCAATCCGGGGGGAGCGCAGATACGCAGTATTTT. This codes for CASSQSGGSADTQYF.